The sequence of this T cell receptor (beta chain) was determined in a study of shared clonotypes between healthy human individuals. Whole-study findings and limits: Larger richness was generally estimated for naive than memory subsets.

Comments on this clone: Its antigen is undetermined.

The length of the CDR3 is 13 residues. CDR1 is MNHEY and CDR2 is SVGAGI in the germline V gene. Trimming pared 5 bases from V and 4 bases from J, leaving 11 bases between. Repertoires were generated with immunoSEQ multiplex PCR, while TCRdb's copy carries only in-frame clones and drops some. This table holds 2,100,000 or so clones, under 97% found once. V is TRBV6-5 and J is TRBJ1-1; tentatively, D is TRBD1 (6 bases). This TCR was sampled from a man aged 18 to 29 in good health. Sequencing used naive CD4+ T cells sorted from blood. Subset defined: CD45RA+ positively selected. This CDR3 is CASSTGLGTEAFF. The CDR3 nucleotides are TGTGCCAGCAGTACAGGGTTGGGCACTGAAGCTTTCTTT.